This T cell receptor beta chain was captured in a study of T cell repertoires in cytomegalovirus infection. The CDR3 runs to 15 residues. Germline V gene lookup returns CDR1 DFQATT and CDR2 SNEGSKA (reference sequence). V lost 3 bases, J lost 5 bases, and 17 bases lay in between. This clonotype was seen more than once but under ten times. The antigen remains undetermined. TCRdb itself ran the reads through MiXCR, one entry per CDR3 protein. Among about 700,000 distinct CDR3 sequences listed, roughly 30% were seen once. This receptor was obtained from a human donor in good health (CMV status not recorded). Some clones in this sample may be carry-over from other donors' samples. The V gene is TRBV20-1, the J gene TRBJ2-1; a possible D gene is TRBD2 (5 bases). The source material was cultured PBMCs, sampled from culture after CMV antigen stimulation. Here the CDR3 reads CSASRGSLVDNEQFF. The CDR3, as DNA: TGCAGTGCTAGTCGTGGGAGCCTTGTAGACAATGAGCAGTTCTTC.